This passage covers 32 T cell receptor beta chains from one sample sequenced in a study of cytomegalovirus exposure and HLA in healthy donors. Clones were sequenced by immunoSEQ multiplex PCR, and TCRdb holds only the in-frame ones, with some missing. The profile covers 120,000 to 150,000 clones, with 80% to 90% appearing a single time and nearly 3% taken by the ten largest. The sequencing sample was made of PBMCs. These receptors all come from a man between 18 and 29 years old in good health and CMV-seronegative.

This clone came up a few times. The chain links TRBV27 to TRBJ2-7; 10 bases agree with TRBD1. This CDR3 is 17 amino acids long. Per germline, CDR1 MNHEY and CDR2 SMNVEV (reference sequence). Losses at the gene ends were 4 bases for V and 0 bases for J; bases not matched to a gene: 9. The chain's CDR3 is CASSSNARTGGSYEQYF. In DNA, the CDR3 is TGTGCCAGCAGTTCAAACGCAAGGACAGGGGGCTCCTACGAGCAGTACTTC.

The J gene is TRBJ1-1, the V gene TRBV27; the match to TRBD1 covers 9 bases. V lost 5 bases and J lost 10; bases outside the gene matches: 17. The germline CDR1 and CDR2 sequences are MNHEY and SMNVEV (reference sequence). The CDR3 is made up of 16 amino acids. DNA for the CDR3: TGTGCCAGCAGTCCAAACCCGGGACAGGGCACACGAAGAGCTTTCTTT. Protein sequence: CASSPNPGQGTRRAFF.

The CDR3 bases are TGTGCCAGCAGCTTGACAGTGAACACTGAAGCTTTCTTT. Translating it yields CASSLTVNTEAFF. The V gene is TRBV13, the J gene TRBJ1-1, with D perhaps TRBD1 (5 bases). V was pared by 3 bases and J by 0 bases, with 5 bases between. The CDR3 length is 13 residues. Germline CDR1 reads PRHDT; CDR2 reads FYEKMQ (reference sequence).

The CDR3 spells CASSFQGGTEAFF. The CDR3 DNA reads TGTGCCAGCAGTTTTCAGGGAGGAACTGAAGCTTTCTTT. The chain links TRBV6-5 to TRBJ1-1; D might be TRBD1 (5 bases). The CDR3 is 13 residues long. Trimming removed 4 bases at V and 5 bases at J, with 11 bases between. From germline, CDR1 is MNHEY and CDR2 SVGAGI.

This clone appeared once. This sequence joins TRBV10-2 and TRBJ1-4; weak D call: TRBD1 (5 bases). This CDR3 is 14 amino acids long. Germline V gives CDR1 WSHSY, CDR2 SAAADI. V was cut by 3 bases and J by 5 bases, with 10 bases left in between. The DNA for the CDR3 is TGCGCCAGCAGTGACATCGCAGGGAATGAAAAACTGTTTTTT. Its protein product is CASSDIAGNEKLFF.

This sequence joins TRBV5-1 and TRBJ1-1, with D possibly TRBD1 on 5 matching bases. Germline V CDR1 and CDR2: SGHRS, YFSETQ. The CDR3 spans 13 residues. With 0 bases removed from V and 9 bases from J, the gap between germline ends came to 12 bases. Written as DNA, the CDR3 is TGCGCCAGCAGCTTGGCGGCAGGGTGGAAAGCTTTCTTT. Encoded protein: CASSLAAGWKAFF.

The chain uses TRBV2 and TRBJ1-2; 8 bases are a match to TRBD1. Per the germline V gene, CDR1 is SNHLY and CDR2 is FYNNEI. V lost 7 bases, J lost 6 bases, and 4 bases stayed unmatched. The CDR3 loop spans 12 amino acids. CDR3: CASNGQGDGYTF. The CDR3 nucleotides read TGTGCCAGCAATGGACAGGGCGATGGCTACACCTTC. The whole variable domain, filled in from reference TRBV2 and TRBJ1-2, reads EPEVTQTPSHQVTQMGQEVILRCVPISNHLYFYWYRQILGQKVEFLVSFYNNEISEKSEIFDDQFSVERPDGSNFTLKIRSTKLEDSAMYFCASNGQGDGYTFGSGTRLTVV.

V is TRBV4-1 and J is TRBJ2-3; 9 nucleotides align to TRBD2. CDR3 length: 16 residues. Losses at the gene ends were 0 bases for V and 3 bases for J; bases not matched to a gene: 4. The germline CDR1 and CDR2 sequences are MGHRA and YSYEKL. CDR3 nucleotide sequence: TGCGCCAGCAGCCAAGATAGCGGGGGCTGGACAGATACGCAGTATTTT. Translated: CASSQDSGGWTDTQYF.

This clone was seen only a few times. The chain couples TRBV6-1 to TRBJ2-5; D is uncertain. CDR3 length equals 13 residues. Germline V gene lookup returns CDR1 MNHNS and CDR2 SASEGT. V was pared by 6 bases and J by 0 bases, with 8 bases between. The CDR3 bases are TGTGCCAGCAGCGTTGACAACCAAGAGACCCAGTACTTC. The encoded protein is CASSVDNQETQYF.

As DNA, the CDR3 is TGCGCCAGCAGCGATTTTACAGGGGGGAGCTCCTACGAGCAGTACTTC. It specifies CASSDFTGGSSYEQYF. This rearrangement joins TRBV5-1 to TRBJ2-7; 8 nucleotides line up with TRBD1. The trim removed 4 bases at V and 0 bases at J, leaving 9 bases unmatched. The length of the CDR3 is 16 residues. Germline CDR1 reads SGHRS; CDR2 reads YFSETQ.

The chain has TRBV7-8 and TRBJ2-7; D is unresolved. There are 15 residues in the CDR3. Trimming removed 7 bases from V and 0 bases from J, with 16 bases in between. Germline assignment: CDR1 SGHVS and CDR2 FQNEAQ. The CDR3 nucleotides are TGTGCCAGCACCCTCTCCTTGGTGAGCTCCTACGAGCAGTACTTC. It codes for CASTLSLVSSYEQYF.

V and J are TRBV27 and TRBJ1-5; tentatively, D is TRBD1 (5 bases). V was shortened by 3 bases and J by 0 bases, with 9 bases between the two germline ends. Germline V gene sequence: CDR1 MNHEY, CDR2 SMNVEV (reference sequence). This CDR3 comprises 15 residues. CDR3 residues: CASSFLGDSNQPQHF. Here the CDR3 DNA reads TGTGCCAGCAGTTTTTTAGGGGATAGCAATCAGCCCCAGCATTTT.

The chain uses TRBV5-1 and TRBJ1-2, with a possible D match to TRBD1 (6 bases). Germline CDR1 reads SGHRS; CDR2 reads YFSETQ. The V and J ends lost 0 bases and 6 bases respectively, with 12 bases between them. The CDR3 has 14 residues. In nucleotides, the CDR3 is TGCGCCAGCAGCTTGGATGGGGGCTACGATGGCTACACCTTC. This encodes CASSLDGGYDGYTF.

The chain links TRBV7-2 to TRBJ1-3; TRBD1 matches at 9 bases. CDR3 length: 18 amino acids. Per germline, CDR1 SGHTA and CDR2 FQGNSA. Trimming cost V 5 bases and J 4 bases; bases outside gene matches: 15. The CDR3 here is CASSPYIRGTGLGNTIYF. As DNA, the CDR3 is TGTGCCAGCAGCCCCTACATCCGGGGGACAGGGTTGGGAAACACCATATATTTT. The variable domain in full, completed from reference TRBV7-2 and TRBJ1-3, reads GAGVSQSPSNKVTEKGKDVELRCDPISGHTALYWYRQSLGQGLEFLIYFQGNSAPDKSGLPSDRFSAERTGGSVSTLTIQRTQQEDSAVYLCASSPYIRGTGLGNTIYFGEGSWLTVV.

V is TRBV27 and J is TRBJ1-4, with D uncertain. Trimming shortened V by 0 bases and J by 2 bases, and 16 bases separated the two germline ends. This CDR3 contains 18 residues. CDR1 is MNHEY and CDR2 is SMNVEV in the germline V gene (reference sequence). The CDR3 here is CASSLSPEGTTTNEKLFF. DNA for the CDR3: TGTGCCAGCAGTTTATCGCCGGAGGGTACTACGACTAATGAAAAACTGTTTTTT.

This clone was recorded only once. The genes are TRBV25-1 and TRBJ2-2, with 10 bases fitting TRBD1. CDR1 is MGHDK, CDR2 SYGVNS, per germline. This CDR3 spans 16 amino acids. V was clipped by 5 bases and J by 6 bases; unmatched bases: 9. The CDR3 DNA sequence: TGTGCCAGCAGTCGTACCGGGACAGGGGTTCCCGGGGAGCTGTTTTTT. This codes for CASSRTGTGVPGELFF.

CDR3 coding DNA: TGTGCCAGCAGTTTATACGGCGGTCAAGAGACCCAGTACTTC. The encoded protein is CASSLYGGQETQYF. The chain couples TRBV27 to TRBJ2-5; no clear D. The CDR3 sequence is 14 residues long. Germline CDR1 is MNHEY and CDR2 is SMNVEV (reference sequence). V was shortened by 1 base and J by 2 bases, with 8 bases between the two germline ends.

The V call is TRBV6-5, the J call TRBJ2-7, with 11 positions matching TRBD2. Germline V gives CDR1 MNHEY, CDR2 SVGAGI. The CDR3 loop spans 15 amino acids. Unmatched junction bases numbered 7, after V lost 6 bases and J lost 3 bases. This CDR3 reads CASSLRGTSGYEQYF. The CDR3 DNA reads TGTGCCAGCAGCCTCCGGGGGACTAGCGGCTACGAGCAGTACTTC.

The chain recombines TRBV27 with TRBJ1-5; TRBD1 agrees at 9 bases. Germline V gene lookup returns CDR1 MNHEY and CDR2 SMNVEV (reference sequence). J gave up 3 bases and V 5 bases, and 8 bases lay outside the gene matches. The CDR3 length is 16 residues. CDR3 bases: TGTGCCAGCAGTCACACCTGGACAGGGGCCAATCAGCCCCAGCATTTT. It codes for CASSHTWTGANQPQHF.

At least ten counts were recorded for this clone. The chain combines TRBV6-1 with TRBJ1-2; 8 bases align to TRBD1. Germline lookup yields CDR1 MNHNS and CDR2 SASEGT. V lost 6 bases to trimming and J lost 1 base; unmatched junction nucleotides: 4. This CDR3 has 14 residues. CDR3 loop: CASSAGGGNYGYTF. The CDR3, as DNA: TGTGCCAGCAGCGCAGGGGGCGGTAACTATGGCTACACCTTC.

This rearrangement joins TRBV2 to TRBJ2-3; TRBD2 matches at 9 bases. V was pared by 9 bases and J by 1 base, with 5 bases of the junction left unmatched. There are 14 residues in the CDR3. Germline loops: CDR1 SNHLY, CDR2 FYNNEI. The CDR3 region has the DNA TGTGCCAGTCACGGACTAGCGCGCACAGATACGCAGTATTTT. Translated, it gives CASHGLARTDTQYF. Based on the CDR3 plus reference TRBV2 and TRBJ2-3, the full variable domain is EPEVTQTPSHQVTQMGQEVILRCVPISNHLYFYWYRQILGQKVEFLVSFYNNEISEKSEIFDDQFSVERPDGSNFTLKIRSTKLEDSAMYFCASHGLARTDTQYFGPGTRLTVL.

J is TRBJ1-1 and V is TRBV4-1; 7 positions match TRBD1. There are 16 residues in the CDR3. With V trimmed by 2 bases and J by 7 bases, 13 bases remained unmatched. Looked up from germline, CDR1 is MGHRA and CDR2 is YSYEKL. The CDR3 protein is CASSQPSNRDSIEAFF. CDR3 nucleotide sequence: TGCGCCAGCAGCCAACCTTCAAACCGGGACAGCATTGAAGCTTTCTTT.

V and J are TRBV7-9 and TRBJ2-2; 9 positions agree with TRBD1. Germline V lookup: CDR1 SEHNR, CDR2 FQNEAQ (reference sequence). Trimming took 5 bases from V and 3 from J; bases not matched to a gene: 4. This CDR3 spans 15 amino acids. CDR3 protein: CASSGRDRDTGELFF. CDR3 nucleotide sequence: TGTGCCAGCAGCGGCCGGGACAGGGACACCGGGGAGCTGTTTTTT.

As for this clone: One end of the junction fails to match germline, which may point to a read error. The chain recombines TRBV6-1 with TRBJ2-1; D is perhaps TRBD1 (6 bases). The CDR3 has 12 residues. Germline values: CDR1 MNHNS, CDR2 SASEGT. DNA of the CDR3: TGTGCCAGCACTGAACAGGGCCGTGAGCAGTTCTTC. Residues: CASTEQGREQFF.

V usage is TRBV6-1 and J usage is TRBJ2-7, with D uncertain. Between the trimmed V and J ends, which lost 2 bases and 6 bases, there was a span of 8 bases. The CDR3 spans 12 residues. Germline V gene lookup returns CDR1 MNHNS and CDR2 SASEGT. CDR3 sequence (DNA): TGTGCCAGCAGTGAATCGGTCTCCGAGCAGTACTTC. Protein product: CASSESVSEQYF.

V usage is TRBV14 and J usage is TRBJ1-6; D is uncertain. With 4 bases removed from V and 8 bases from J, the gap between germline ends came to 15 bases. The CDR3 spans 15 residues. Per the germline V gene, CDR1 is SGHDN and CDR2 is FVKESK. This CDR3 reads CASSPLRDSDSPLHF. CDR3 in DNA: TGTGCCAGCAGCCCCCTGCGGGATAGCGATTCACCCCTCCACTTT. Together with reference TRBV14 and TRBJ1-6, the CDR3 gives the full variable domain: EAGVTQFPSHSVIEKGQTVTLRCDPISGHDNLYWYRRVMGKEIKFLLHFVKESKQDESGMPNNRFLAERTGGTYSTLKVQPAELEDSGVYFCASSPLRDSDSPLHFGNGTRLTVT.

This sequence joins TRBV4-1 and TRBJ2-4, with 7 bases aligning to TRBD1. CDR1 is MGHRA, CDR2 YSYEKL, per germline. V lost 3 bases and J lost 3; bases outside the gene matches: 8. CDR3 length: 16 amino acids. The CDR3: CASSHLVGTDKNIQYF. The CDR3 nucleotides are TGCGCCAGCAGCCACTTGGTCGGGACAGACAAAAACATTCAGTACTTC.

This clone was seen only once. The genes are TRBV2 and TRBJ1-3, with 8 bases lining up with TRBD1. The junction had 0 bases not matched to a gene; V was cut back by 0 bases and J by 2 bases. CDR1 and CDR2 (germline): SNHLY, FYNNEI. CDR3 length equals 15 residues. The CDR3 DNA reads as TGTGCCAGCAGTGAAGCGGACAGGGCTGGAAACACCATATATTTT. The encoded protein is CASSEADRAGNTIYF.

V usage is TRBV4-3 and J usage is TRBJ2-1, with D perhaps matching TRBD1 (5 bases). The CDR3 runs to 15 residues. The germline gives CDR1 LGHNA, CDR2 YSLEER. V was trimmed by 0 bases and J by 5 bases, leaving 11 bases between them. The CDR3 spells CASSQDYGAHNEQFF. CDR3 DNA sequence: TGCGCCAGCAGCCAAGATTATGGGGCACACAATGAGCAGTTCTTC.

Only one count was recorded for this clone. V usage is TRBV6-5 and J usage is TRBJ2-7, with TRBD2 as a possible D gene (7 bases). The CDR3 loop spans 13 amino acids. V was clipped by 2 bases and J by 5 bases, with 10 bases between them. The germline V gene has CDR1 MNHEY and CDR2 SVGAGI. The DNA for the CDR3 is TGTGCCAGCAGTTACACGGGGGGCAACGAGCAGTACTTC. This codes for CASSYTGGNEQYF.

The rearrangement joins TRBV11-2 to TRBJ2-2; 9 positions match TRBD2. The J segment lost 3 bases and the V segment lost 4 bases, leaving 9 bases of the junction unmatched. This CDR3 contains 17 residues. Germline CDR1 is SGHAT and CDR2 is FQNNGV. The CDR3 DNA reads TGTGCCAGCAGCTCCGGTTGGCGGGGGGGCCACACCGGGGAGCTGTTTTTT. The encoded protein is CASSSGWRGGHTGELFF.

This clone was seen just once. This sequence joins TRBV12-5 and TRBJ2-1; D unresolved. CDR3 length: 9 residues. Germline lookup yields CDR1 LGHNT and CDR2 FRNRAP. The ends were cut back, 11 bases at V and 8 bases at J, with 7 bases in the middle. Here the CDR3 reads CAVADEQFF. CDR3 bases: TGTGCTGTAGCAGATGAGCAGTTCTTC.